The clone carrying this T cell receptor (beta chain) appeared a few times. Its target is not known. The data belong to a study of CD8 T cells in ankylosing spondylitis. Study-wide results and limits: Matched ankylosing spondylitis synovial fluid reportedly contained a significantly enriched population of disease-linked clones. Characteristic of ankylosing spondylitis blood, it appeared, was a TCR beta motif comprising roughly 8 highly homologous variants. Existing reports had already noted some motif variants in reactive arthritis synovial fluid and blood.

The CDR3 is made up of 15 amino acids. Trimming stripped 4 bases from V and 4 bases from J, with 17 bases between. Per the germline V gene, CDR1 is LGHNA and CDR2 is YSLEER. Using quantitative 5'-RACE with molecular barcodes, the authors made TCR beta libraries. Via MiXCR, TCRdb re-called the 5' RACE reads, giving one row per CDR3 protein. The data contain roughly 220,000 distinct CDR3 sequences, 18% of them singletons. Sequenced: blood, either unsorted or a sorted T cell fraction (not recorded which). The receptor was derived from a male donor with ankylosing spondylitis. V is TRBV4-3 and J is TRBJ2-7; D perhaps matches TRBD2 (5 bases). CDR3 nucleotides: TGCGCCAGCAGCCCAGCGTGGGAGATGGTGTACGAGCAGTACTTC. Amino acids: CASSPAWEMVYEQYF.